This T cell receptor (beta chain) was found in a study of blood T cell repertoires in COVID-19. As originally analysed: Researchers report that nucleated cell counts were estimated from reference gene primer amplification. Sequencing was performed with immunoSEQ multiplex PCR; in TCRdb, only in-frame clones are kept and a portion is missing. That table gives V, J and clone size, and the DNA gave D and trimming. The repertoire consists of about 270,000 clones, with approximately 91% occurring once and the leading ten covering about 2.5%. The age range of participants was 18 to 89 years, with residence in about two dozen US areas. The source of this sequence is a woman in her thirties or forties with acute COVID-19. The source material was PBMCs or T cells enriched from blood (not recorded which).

The DNA for the CDR3 is TGTGCCAGCAGCGGAGCGGGAGTAGGTGAGCAGTTCTTC. Residues: CASSGAGVGEQFF. The gene calls are TRBV7-2 and TRBJ2-1; 8 nucleotides line up with TRBD2. This CDR3 is built from 13 residues. Germline V gives CDR1 SGHTA, CDR2 FQGNSA. Germline trimming cut 5 bases from V and 9 bases from J; bases unmatched to any gene: 6.